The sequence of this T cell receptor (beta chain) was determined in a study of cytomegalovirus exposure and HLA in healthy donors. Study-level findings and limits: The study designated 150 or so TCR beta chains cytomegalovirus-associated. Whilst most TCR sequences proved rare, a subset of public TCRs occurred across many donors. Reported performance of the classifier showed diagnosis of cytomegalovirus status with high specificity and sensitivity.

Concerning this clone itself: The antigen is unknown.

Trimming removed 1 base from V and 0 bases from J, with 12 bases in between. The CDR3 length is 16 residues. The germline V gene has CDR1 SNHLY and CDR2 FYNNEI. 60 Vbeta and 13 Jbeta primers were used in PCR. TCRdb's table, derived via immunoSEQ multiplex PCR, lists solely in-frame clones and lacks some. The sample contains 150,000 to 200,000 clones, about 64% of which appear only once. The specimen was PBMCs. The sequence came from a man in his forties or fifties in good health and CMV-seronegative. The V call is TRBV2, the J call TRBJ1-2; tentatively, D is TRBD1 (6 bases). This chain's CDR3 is CASSEVTGHPNYGYTF. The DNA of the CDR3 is TGTGCCAGCAGTGAAGTTACGGGACACCCTAACTATGGCTACACCTTC.